Listed below are T cell receptor beta chains from one sample, sequenced in a study of T cell changes during pregnancy in multiple sclerosis. Clones were read by immunoSEQ multiplex PCR, and TCRdb kept only the in-frame ones, dropping some. Of tens of thousands of clones in the sample, roughly 90% are singletons; the top ten hold approximately 1%. This specimen consisted of CD4+ T cells from peripheral blood mononuclear cells, obtained in the first trimester of pregnancy. The receptors stem from a female donor in good health, enrolled as a control in a pregnancy study. Each CDR3 is given with its conserved first and last residue. Clone size is given for some rows only: seen once, a few or many times, or a class if the clone is expanded.

>-|TRBV11-3
CASSLEGGNSPLHF
>-|TRBV7-2
CASSSDRGWGETQYF
>-|TRBV13
CASSPGTGQKDTQYF
>-|TRBV19
CASSIPRGGTDTQYF
>-|TRBV20-1
CSSGEDTEAFF
>-|TRBV5-1
CASSLVSQVGYEQYF
>-|TRBV10-1
CASSLGLYSPLHF
>-|TRBV29-1
CSVGQGAGNTIYF
>-|TRBV5-1
CASSLVLGNTIYF
>-|TRBV5-1
CASSLGGFPDTIYF
>once|TRBV28
CASSPSGGEISSYNEQFF
>-|TRBV5-4
CASSPSGTSISYNEQFF
>-|TRBV14
CASSQAGQGQEKLFF
>once|TRBV9
CASSRYRASYEQYF
>-|TRBV14
CASSQVGGGGYTF
>-|TRBV5-6
CASSLQFTGLPEETQYF
>-|TRBV5-1
CASSLTASTDTQYF
>once|TRBV6-1
CASSATGESPFSGANVLTF
>-|TRBV2
CASNSLSVYEQYF
>once|TRBV9
CASSVGGQLNQPQHF
>-|TRBV25-1
CASSDRVYTEAFF
>-|TRBV4-3
CASSQEWRGDRGYEQYF
>-|TRBV5-6
CASSLAPGGDYGYTF
>-|TRBV7-2
CASSPSGTSYNEQFF
>-|TRBV5-4
CATRLDLAGVDTQYF
>-|TRBV5-1
CASSESPTTGANVLTF
>-|TRBV7-3
CASSIGGTANEQFF
>-|TRBV7-9
CASSPYKGLGGYGYTF
>-|TRBV5-1
CASSLDATGGVYGYTF
>-|TRBV5-8
CASSEVPNFNQPQHF
>-|TRBV7-9
CASSLGGRVATNEKLFF
>-|TRBV2
CASSRLAGTLTDTQYF
>-|TRBV7-6
CASSGDRAGANVLTF
>-|TRBV19
CASSPRTGGPGQPQHF
>-|TRBV6-6
CASSKGGGTYEQYF
>-|TRBV2
CAIATSGVGQYF
>-|TRBV9
CASSVGEASGGYEQYF
>-|TRBV4-2
CASSPGEGNYEQYF
>-|TRBV7-2
CASRRQANQETQYF
>medium-sized|TRBV5-1
CASTTYGQNTEAFF
>-|TRBV2
CASLPGTELYGYTF
>-|TRBV5-6
CASSSQTGPWNTEAFF
>-|TRBV5-1
CASSFQGDRELFF
>once|TRBV27
CASSSTGGWDEQYF
>-|TRBV19
CASSKGQGAAGYGYTF
>-|TRBV18
CASSPLTGKNTEAFF
>-|TRBV6-1
CASSESRARGPEQYF
>-|TRBV7-2
CASSFKRAVSSYNEQFF